The rows below give T cell receptor beta chains drawn from one sample of a study of control samples from healthy donors and cancer patients. Sequencing was performed with immunoSEQ multiplex PCR; in TCRdb, only in-frame clones are kept and a portion is missing. Here the sample spans roughly 400,000 clones, roughly 90% being singletons. The sequencing input was PBMCs. These receptors came from a man aged 35 to 55 with head and neck cancer. The conserved cysteine and the conserved F or W are not part of the CDR3 here. Each record gives: J gene, V gene, D gene, CDR3 protein. The D gene is left open where the match is weak.

J: TRBJ2-3; V: TRBV14; D: NA; CDR3: ASSPGVAVPTDTQY
J: TRBJ2-1; V: TRBV9; D: NA; CDR3: ASSERGDAYNEQF
J: TRBJ2-1; V: TRBV15; D: NA; CDR3: ATSREGDEQF
J: TRBJ1-5; V: TRBV27; D: NA; CDR3: ASSPSWRGSNQPQH
J: TRBJ1-5; V: TRBV18; D: NA; CDR3: ASSLTGNSNQPQH
J: TRBJ1-6; V: TRBV28; D: NA; CDR3: ASSPSRQGHSYNSPLH
J: TRBJ1-1; V: TRBV6-6; D: NA; CDR3: ASSLRSLPWAF
J: TRBJ2-2; V: TRBV11-3; D: NA; CDR3: ASSFRNTGELF
J: TRBJ1-2; V: TRBV29-1; D: NA; CDR3: SVQTGTGYGYT
J: TRBJ2-5; V: TRBV5-8; D: NA; CDR3: ASSPYTGRETQY
J: TRBJ2-5; V: TRBV5-1; D: NA; CDR3: ASSLVGVQETQY
J: TRBJ2-7; V: TRBV7-3; D: NA; CDR3: ASSLGGPGTPYEQY
J: TRBJ1-4; V: TRBV6-5; D: TRBD1; CDR3: ASSSQGQGWVEKLF
J: TRBJ2-1; V: TRBV25-1; D: NA; CDR3: ASNPPGAGSYNEQF
J: TRBJ1-4; V: TRBV27; D: TRBD1; CDR3: ASSSGTGTEKLF
J: TRBJ2-7; V: TRBV5-6; D: NA; CDR3: ASSSDTAGSYEQY
J: TRBJ2-5; V: TRBV7-5; D: NA; CDR3: ARSVGGRASGQETQY
J: TRBJ1-1; V: TRBV3-1/TRBV3-2; D: NA; CDR3: ASSHTGTLTEAF
J: TRBJ2-2; V: TRBV5-4; D: NA; CDR3: ASSLRSGEGTGELF
J: TRBJ2-3; V: TRBV29-1; D: NA; CDR3: SVERVGTDTQY
J: TRBJ1-1; V: TRBV5-4; D: TRBD1; CDR3: ASSLGQGAVDTEAF
J: TRBJ1-5; V: TRBV19; D: NA; CDR3: ASSMDRSNQPQH
J: TRBJ1-5; V: TRBV2; D: NA; CDR3: ASGQGPQLYSNQPQH
J: TRBJ1-2; V: TRBV5-1; D: TRBD1; CDR3: ASSRVGQGLSGYT
J: TRBJ2-7; V: TRBV19; D: NA; CDR3: ASSTSGSYAYEQY
J: TRBJ1-1; V: TRBV30; D: NA; CDR3: AWSVGTPNTEAF
J: TRBJ1-1; V: TRBV15; D: NA; CDR3: ATSRGGVITEAF
J: TRBJ1-5; V: TRBV7-6; D: NA; CDR3: ASSLRGGGADQPQH
J: TRBJ1-1; V: TRBV28; D: NA; CDR3: ASSSSGQQFEAF
J: TRBJ2-6; V: TRBV3-1/TRBV3-2; D: NA; CDR3: ASSPQVGPGANVLT
J: TRBJ2-2; V: TRBV30; D: NA; CDR3: AWSTRETGELF
J: TRBJ2-1; V: TRBV9; D: TRBD2; CDR3: ASSTISGLAGEVAYNEQF
J: TRBJ2-7; V: TRBV27; D: NA; CDR3: ASSPQDYSYEQY
J: TRBJ2-5; V: TRBV29-1; D: NA; CDR3: SVKREIQY
J: TRBJ2-1; V: TRBV24-1; D: TRBD1; CDR3: ATSERDRYNEQF
J: TRBJ2-5; V: TRBV6-1; D: NA; CDR3: ASSEVGGLETQY
J: TRBJ2-7; V: TRBV3-1/TRBV3-2; D: NA; CDR3: ASSQSGPSSYEQY
J: TRBJ2-5; V: TRBV27; D: TRBD1; CDR3: ASSHRGETQY
J: TRBJ2-1; V: TRBV5-4; D: TRBD2; CDR3: ASSFLAGGRNEQF
J: TRBJ2-2; V: TRBV27; D: NA; CDR3: ASSYYALSNTGELF
J: TRBJ1-4; V: TRBV7-9; D: NA; CDR3: ASSFEQINEKLF
J: TRBJ2-6; V: TRBV7-9; D: NA; CDR3: ASSLSGSGANVLT
J: TRBJ1-4; V: TRBV4-1; D: NA; CDR3: ASSQENPTNEKLF
J: TRBJ2-3; V: TRBV30; D: NA; CDR3: AWNQWGSTDTQY
J: TRBJ2-5; V: TRBV18; D: NA; CDR3: ASSPGPPQETQY
J: TRBJ1-3; V: TRBV5-1; D: NA; CDR3: ASSLGGNSITGNTIY
J: TRBJ1-2; V: TRBV30; D: NA; CDR3: AWVANANYGYT
J: TRBJ2-4; V: TRBV28; D: TRBD1; CDR3: ASSGQVENIQY
J: TRBJ1-5; V: TRBV7-9; D: TRBD1; CDR3: ASSSDTTGVGNQPQH
J: TRBJ1-4; V: TRBV7-8; D: NA; CDR3: ASSRPGLGLF
J: TRBJ2-3; V: TRBV30; D: NA; CDR3: AWSPAGSTDTQY
J: TRBJ2-3; V: TRBV28; D: NA; CDR3: ASSSSWGQRDTQY
J: TRBJ1-6; V: TRBV4-3; D: NA; CDR3: ASSQLLTENSPLH